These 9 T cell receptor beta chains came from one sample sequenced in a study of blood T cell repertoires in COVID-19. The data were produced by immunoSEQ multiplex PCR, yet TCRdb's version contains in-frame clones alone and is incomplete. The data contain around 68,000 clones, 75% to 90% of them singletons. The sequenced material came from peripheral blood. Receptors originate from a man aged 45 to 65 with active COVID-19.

The DNA for the CDR3 is TGTGCCACAAGGGGACAAGGAGATTCACCCCTCCACTTT. As protein: CATRGQGDSPLHF. The V and J genes are TRBV19 and TRBJ1-6; tentatively, D is TRBD1 (6 bases). CDR3 length equals 13 residues. Trimming took off 10 bases at V and 8 bases at J, with 15 bases between the two ends. The germline V gene has CDR1 LNHDA and CDR2 SQIVND (reference sequence).

CDR3 DNA sequence: TGTGCCAGCTCACCACCCAGGGGGACAGGGGCCGGGCAGCCCCAGCATTTT. Encoded protein: CASSPPRGTGAGQPQHF. The V call is TRBV18, the J call TRBJ1-5; 10 bases are a match to TRBD1. The CDR3 covers 17 residues. Germline loops: CDR1 KGHSH, CDR2 LQKENI. Losses at the gene ends were 0 bases for V and 7 bases for J; bases not matched to a gene: 9.

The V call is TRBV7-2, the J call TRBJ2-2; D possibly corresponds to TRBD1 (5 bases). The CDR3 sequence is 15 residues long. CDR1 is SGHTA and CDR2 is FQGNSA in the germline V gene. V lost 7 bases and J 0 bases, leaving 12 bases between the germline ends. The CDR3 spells CASNPRVSNTGELFF. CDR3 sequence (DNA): TGTGCCAGCAACCCCAGGGTTTCGAACACCGGGGAGCTGTTTTTT.

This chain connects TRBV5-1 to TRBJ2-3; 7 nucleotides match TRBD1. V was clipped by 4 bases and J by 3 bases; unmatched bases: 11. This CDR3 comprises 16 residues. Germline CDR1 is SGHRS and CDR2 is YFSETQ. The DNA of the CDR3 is TGCGCCAGCAGCAAAAACAGGGGCAAGAGGACAGATACGCAGTATTTT. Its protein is CASSKNRGKRTDTQYF.

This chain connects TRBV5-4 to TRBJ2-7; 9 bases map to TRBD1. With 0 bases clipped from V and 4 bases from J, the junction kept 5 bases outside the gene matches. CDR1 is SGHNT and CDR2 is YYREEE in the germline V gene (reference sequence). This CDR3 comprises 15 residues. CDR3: CASSLVGQGWYEQYF. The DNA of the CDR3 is TGTGCCAGCAGCTTGGTTGGACAGGGGTGGTACGAGCAGTACTTC.

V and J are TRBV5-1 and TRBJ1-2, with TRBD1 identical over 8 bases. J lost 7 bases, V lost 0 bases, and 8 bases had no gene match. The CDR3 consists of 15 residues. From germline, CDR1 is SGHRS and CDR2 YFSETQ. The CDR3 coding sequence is TGCGCCAGCAGCTTGGTGCTCAGGGGGCGCGGTGGCTACACCTTC. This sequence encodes CASSLVLRGRGGYTF.

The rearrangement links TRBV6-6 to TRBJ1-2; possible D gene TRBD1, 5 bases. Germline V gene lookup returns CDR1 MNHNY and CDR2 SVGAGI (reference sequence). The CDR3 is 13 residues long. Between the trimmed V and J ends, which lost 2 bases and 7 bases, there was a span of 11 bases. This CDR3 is CASSYKGGTGYTF. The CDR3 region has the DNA TGTGCCAGCAGTTACAAAGGAGGGACTGGCTACACCTTC.

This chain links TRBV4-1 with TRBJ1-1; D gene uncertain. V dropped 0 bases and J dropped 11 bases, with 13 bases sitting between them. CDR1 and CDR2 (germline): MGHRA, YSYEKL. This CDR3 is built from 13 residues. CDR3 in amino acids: CASSQDQLQRAFF. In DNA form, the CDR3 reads TGCGCCAGCAGCCAAGACCAACTGCAGCGGGCTTTCTTT.

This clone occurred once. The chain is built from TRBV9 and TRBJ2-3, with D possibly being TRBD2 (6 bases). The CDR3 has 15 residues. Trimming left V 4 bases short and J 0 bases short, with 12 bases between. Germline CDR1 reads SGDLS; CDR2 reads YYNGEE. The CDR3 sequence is CASSPRGTSTDTQYF. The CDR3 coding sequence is TGTGCCAGCAGCCCCCGGGGGACTAGCACAGATACGCAGTATTTT.